The 32 T cell receptor beta chains listed next were all sequenced from one sample in a study of cytomegalovirus exposure and HLA in healthy donors. The PCR employed 60 Vbeta primers together with 13 Jbeta primers. Repertoires were generated with immunoSEQ multiplex PCR, while TCRdb's copy carries only in-frame clones and drops some. The data hold approximately 30,000 clones, with around two thirds observed a single time. The sequenced sample was PBMCs. These receptors all come from a man between 50 and 59 years old in good health and CMV-seropositive.

The V call is TRBV2, the J call TRBJ1-1; 7 nucleotides line up with TRBD1. Germline CDR1 and CDR2: SNHLY and FYNNEI. The CDR3 has 13 residues. J gave up 3 bases and V 4 bases, and 2 bases lay outside the gene matches. CDR3 sequence reads: CASSVTGYTEAFF. CDR3 DNA: TGTGCCAGCAGTGTGACAGGGTACACTGAAGCTTTCTTT.

Only a few counts were recorded for this clone. The chain uses TRBV7-9 and TRBJ1-2, with 8 nucleotides matching TRBD1. The CDR3 is 13 residues long. The germline V gene has CDR1 SEHNR and CDR2 FQNEAQ (reference sequence). After removal of 4 bases from V and 7 bases from J, the junction contained 5 bases not matched to a gene. The CDR3, as DNA: TGTGCCAGCAGCTATGGGACAGGCAGTGGCTACACCTTC. This translates into CASSYGTGSGYTF.

The chain employs TRBV6-5 and TRBJ1-5, with D tentatively TRBD1 (6 bases). With 6 bases removed from V and 6 bases from J, the gap between germline ends came to 18 bases. Germline values: CDR1 MNHEY, CDR2 SVGAGI. The CDR3 covers 15 residues. The CDR3: CASSKTGRGAQPQHF. CDR3 in DNA: TGTGCCAGCAGCAAAACAGGCAGGGGAGCTCAGCCCCAGCATTTT.

This clone was observed a handful of times. This sequence joins TRBV6-5 and TRBJ2-7; the match to TRBD1 covers 8 bases. The length of the CDR3 is 14 residues. After removal of 2 bases from V and 4 bases from J, the junction contained 4 bases not matched to a gene. Germline assignment: CDR1 MNHEY and CDR2 SVGAGI. The CDR3 DNA sequence: TGTGCCAGCAGTTACCGACAGGGGACTTACGAGCAGTACTTC. Its protein product is CASSYRQGTYEQYF.

This clone was seen a few times. The chain joins TRBV30 to TRBJ2-7; 9 bases align to TRBD1. CDR1 GTSNPN and CDR2 SVGIG come from the germline V gene (reference sequence). The CDR3 is made up of 12 amino acids. The V segment lost 5 bases and the J segment 3 bases; nucleotides outside the gene matches: 2. The CDR3 sequence: CAWGTGFYEQYF. The DNA for the CDR3 is TGTGCCTGGGGGACAGGGTTCTACGAGCAGTACTTC.

This clone turned up a few times. The chain recombines TRBV6-1 with TRBJ2-3; 9 nucleotides line up with TRBD2. CDR3 length: 15 residues. V dropped 3 bases and J dropped 5; count of bases not matched to a gene: 6. CDR1 and CDR2 from the germline V gene are MNHNS and SASEGT. This chain's CDR3 is CASSDRRTSEDTQYF. As DNA, the CDR3 is TGTGCCAGCAGTGACCGTCGGACTAGCGAAGATACGCAGTATTTT.

This clone was found a few times. The rearrangement uses TRBV5-4 and TRBJ2-3; the match to TRBD1 covers 7 bases. V shed 0 bases and J 3 bases; nucleotides not matched to a gene: 4. Per germline, CDR1 SGHNT and CDR2 YYREEE (reference sequence). The CDR3 has 15 residues. In DNA form, the CDR3 reads TGTGCCAGCAGCTTGGATCCAGGGGGAACAGATACGCAGTATTTT. This translates into CASSLDPGGTDTQYF.

The chain has TRBV13 and TRBJ1-1; no clear D. V was cut by 5 bases and J by 5 bases, with 21 bases left in between. Looked up from germline, CDR1 is PRHDT and CDR2 is FYEKMQ (reference sequence). The CDR3 loop spans 16 amino acids. The CDR3 loop reads CASSPLPDRVDTEAFF. The CDR3 DNA reads as TGTGCCAGCAGCCCTCTTCCAGATCGGGTAGATACTGAAGCTTTCTTT.

V and J are TRBV7-9 and TRBJ2-7; D call uncertain. V gave up 1 base and J gave up 3 bases, with 7 bases separating them. Per germline, CDR1 SEHNR and CDR2 FQNEAQ (reference sequence). The CDR3 consists of 13 residues. In nucleotides, the CDR3 is TGTGCCAGCAGCTTAGTTCCGTTCTACGAGCAGTACTTC. It codes for CASSLVPFYEQYF.

This chain uses TRBV30 with TRBJ2-7; 8 bases agree with TRBD1. The J segment lost 7 bases and the V segment lost 3 bases, leaving 5 bases of the junction unmatched. The CDR3 runs 12 residues. CDR1 GTSNPN and CDR2 SVGIG come from the germline V gene (reference sequence). The CDR3 nucleotides read TGTGCCTGGAGGCAGGGGGCAGAGGAGCAGTACTTC. This translates into CAWRQGAEEQYF.

This clone showed up just once. The chain has TRBV9 and TRBJ2-3, with D uncertain. Trimming stripped 0 bases from V and 2 bases from J, with 16 bases between. The CDR3 sequence is 17 residues long. Germline V gene sequence: CDR1 SGDLS, CDR2 YYNGEE. This chain's CDR3 is CASSVVLPRRITDTQYF. The CDR3 nucleotides are TGTGCCAGCAGCGTAGTTCTGCCTAGACGAATCACAGATACGCAGTATTTT.

The chain is built from TRBV25-1 and TRBJ2-7, with D unresolved. The CDR3 extends over 13 amino acids. Germline assignment: CDR1 MGHDK and CDR2 SYGVNS. V dropped 2 bases and J dropped 6 bases, with 11 bases sitting between them. The CDR3 DNA sequence: TGTGCCAGCAGTGAAGAACTGAGTAGCGAGCAGTACTTC. Its protein is CASSEELSSEQYF.

This clone came up a few times. The chain carries TRBV5-4 and TRBJ1-1; TRBD1 agrees at 7 bases. This CDR3 region has 12 residues. Germline assignment: CDR1 SGHNT and CDR2 YYREEE (reference sequence). Trimming took 4 bases from V and 11 from J; bases not matched to a gene: 8. CDR3 amino acids: CASSITGDRAFF. Here the CDR3 DNA reads TGTGCCAGCAGCATTACAGGGGATCGGGCTTTCTTT.

This chain's CDR3 is CASSPRGPNPYEQYF. For the CDR3, the DNA is TGTGCCAGCAGCCCAAGGGGGCCTAACCCCTACGAGCAGTACTTC. This chain uses TRBV7-2 with TRBJ2-7, with 7 bases identical to TRBD1. CDR3 length equals 15 residues. The trim removed 5 bases at V and 2 bases at J, leaving 9 bases unmatched. Germline assignment: CDR1 SGHTA and CDR2 FQGNSA.

On this clone itself: At one boundary the junction diverges from the germline segment, which might be a read error. The same CDR3 arises from other DNA sequences in this sample as well. The V gene is TRBV30, the J gene TRBJ1-2, with a tentative D call TRBD1 (6 bases). This CDR3 has 12 residues. The germline CDR1 and CDR2 sequences are GTSNPN and SVGIG (reference sequence). In DNA form, the CDR3 reads TGTGCCTGGAGTCCAGGGGACTATGGCTACACCTTT. It specifies CAWSPGDYGYTF.

The gene calls are TRBV11-3 and TRBJ2-2, with D hard to call. Trimming removed 5 bases from V and 7 bases from J, with 8 bases in between. This CDR3 has 12 residues. Germline V gene sequence: CDR1 SGHNT, CDR2 YENEEA. The DNA of the CDR3 is TGTGCCAGCAGCCAAAGGAGCGGGGAGCTGTTTTTT. This gives the protein CASSQRSGELFF.

This clone was detected only a few times. This chain joins TRBV10-1 and TRBJ1-2, with 8 nucleotides matching TRBD1. Germline CDR1 reads WNHNN; CDR2 reads SYGVQD (reference sequence). Germline trimming cut 4 bases from V and 2 bases from J; bases unmatched to any gene: 3. This CDR3 spans 14 amino acids. In nucleotides, the CDR3 is TGCGCCAGCAGTGGTAGACAGGGGAACTATGGCTACACCTTC. It is translated as CASSGRQGNYGYTF.

V is TRBV5-4 and J is TRBJ2-3, with D perhaps TRBD2 (6 bases). Trimming stripped 0 bases from V and 5 bases from J, with 16 bases between. The CDR3 covers 16 residues. Per germline, CDR1 SGHNT and CDR2 YYREEE (reference sequence). The CDR3 spells CASSLGLVGAGDTQYF. The CDR3, as DNA: TGTGCCAGCAGCTTGGGACTAGTGGGAGCCGGAGATACGCAGTATTTT. The entire variable domain, with the rest obtained from reference TRBV5-4 and TRBJ2-3, is as follows: ETGVTQSPTHLIKTRGQQVTLRCSSQSGHNTVSWYQQALGQGPQFIFQYYREEENGRGNFPPRFSGLQFPNYSSELNVNALELDDSALYLCASSLGLVGAGDTQYFGPGTRLTVL.

This clone has just a few counts. The chain joins TRBV5-1 to TRBJ2-5; no reliable D call. The CDR3 extends over 13 amino acids. Germline V gives CDR1 SGHRS, CDR2 YFSETQ. Trimming left V 2 bases short and J 1 base short, with 6 bases between. The CDR3 loop is CASSFQVQETQYF. The CDR3 nucleotides read TGCGCCAGCAGCTTCCAGGTCCAAGAGACCCAGTACTTC.

The gene calls are TRBV5-4 and TRBJ2-2; 10 nucleotides align to TRBD1. The V segment lost 3 bases and the J segment 3 bases; nucleotides outside the gene matches: 2. The CDR3 sequence is 15 residues long. Germline-derived CDR1 and CDR2 are SGHNT and YYREEE (reference sequence). CDR3 sequence (DNA): TGTGCCAGCAGCTCCGGGACAGGGGACACCGGGGAGCTGTTTTTT. Translated, it gives CASSSGTGDTGELFF.

The J gene is TRBJ1-2, the V gene TRBV28; D ambiguous. V lost 6 bases, J lost 7 bases, and 15 bases lay in between. The CDR3 has 13 residues. The germline CDR1 and CDR2 sequences are MDHEN and SYDVKM. CDR3 coding DNA: TGTGCCAGCAGCTTCGACGCCGAGGGTGGCTACACCTTC. Encoded protein: CASSFDAEGGYTF.

Only a few counts were recorded for this clone. The chain combines TRBV30 with TRBJ1-3; D uncertain. V lost 4 bases and J 7 bases, leaving 8 bases between the germline ends. CDR3 length equals 11 residues. Per the germline V gene, CDR1 is GTSNPN and CDR2 is SVGIG (reference sequence). CDR3: CAWTPENTIYF. The CDR3 DNA follows: TGTGCCTGGACCCCCGAGAACACCATATATTTT.

In DNA, the CDR3 is TGTGCCAGTACAGGGAGGGCCTATAATTCACCCCTCCACTTT. This sequence encodes CASTGRAYNSPLHF. This chain joins TRBV19 and TRBJ1-6, with D maybe TRBD1 (5 bases). There are 14 residues in the CDR3. Germline V gene sequence: CDR1 LNHDA, CDR2 SQIVND (reference sequence). V lost 7 bases and J lost 2, with 9 bases in between.

CDR3 in DNA: TGTGCCAGCAGCTTAGTAGGGACAGGGGCTAGAGCTTTCTTT. Translated, it gives CASSLVGTGARAFF. This chain uses TRBV7-2 with TRBJ1-1; TRBD1 agrees at 10 bases. The CDR3 is made up of 14 amino acids. With 1 base clipped from V and 10 bases from J, the junction kept 6 bases outside the gene matches. The germline gives CDR1 SGHTA, CDR2 FQGNSA.

The rearrangement uses TRBV28 and TRBJ2-2; 7 positions agree with TRBD1. This CDR3 is 14 amino acids long. The germline gives CDR1 MDHEN, CDR2 SYDVKM. The junction had 3 bases not matched to a gene; V was cut back by 3 bases and J by 5 bases. CDR3 DNA: TGTGCCAGCAGTTTCCAGGGGGAGACCGGGGAGCTGTTTTTT. Translation gives CASSFQGETGELFF.

This chain uses TRBV28 with TRBJ1-1, with D perhaps TRBD1 (6 bases). Trimming removed 4 bases at V and 11 bases at J, with 20 bases between. Germline CDR1 and CDR2: MDHEN and SYDVKM. The CDR3 length is 14 residues. The CDR3 region has the DNA TGTGCCAGCAGTTCGGTGGGGGGGCGGCTTTTGGCTTTCTTT. This sequence encodes CASSSVGGRLLAFF. The full variable domain, in which reference TRBV28 and TRBJ1-1 provide the parts outside the CDR3, is DVKVTQSSRYLVKRTGEKVFLECVQDMDHENMFWYRQDPGLGLRLIYFSYDVKMKEKGDIPEGYSVSREKKERFSLILESASTNQTSMYLCASSSVGGRLLAFFGQGTRLTVV.

This clone was detected only a few times. The chain combines TRBV6-5 with TRBJ2-7, with a possible D match to TRBD1 (8 bases). This CDR3 is 15 amino acids long. The V gene's germline CDR1 is MNHEY and CDR2 SVGAGI. V was clipped by 2 bases and J by 3 bases, with 14 bases between them. CDR3: CASSYMTGEGYEQYF. CDR3 nucleotides: TGTGCCAGCAGTTACATGACAGGGGAGGGCTACGAGCAGTACTTC.

The chain has TRBV4-3 and TRBJ1-1; the D gene is possibly TRBD1 (6 bases). Germline-derived CDR1 and CDR2 are LGHNA and YSLEER. Trimming cost V 0 bases and J 4 bases, with 12 bases left between them. The CDR3 length is 15 residues. CDR3 nucleotides: TGCGCCAGCAGCCAAGAAATTGCAGGGGCCACTGAAGCTTTCTTT. Its translation is CASSQEIAGATEAFF.

V gene TRBV7-2 combines with J gene TRBJ2-3, with 12 bases fitting TRBD2. The trim removed 4 bases at V and 9 bases at J, leaving 8 bases unmatched. This CDR3 is 15 amino acids long. From germline, CDR1 is SGHTA and CDR2 FQGNSA. CDR3: CASSSTSGGKGTQYF. The DNA of the CDR3 is TGTGCCAGCAGCTCTACTAGCGGGGGGAAGGGCACGCAGTATTTT.

The rearrangement uses TRBV5-4 and TRBJ2-7, with D perhaps TRBD1 (5 bases). Germline V gene sequence: CDR1 SGHNT, CDR2 YYREEE (reference sequence). Trimming took 2 bases from V and 5 from J, leaving 5 bases between them. This CDR3 comprises 11 residues. The CDR3 bases are TGTGCCAGCAGCTTAGGGGACGAGCAGTACTTC. It specifies CASSLGDEQYF.

The chain links TRBV4-1 to TRBJ1-4; D perhaps matches TRBD1 (6 bases). Per the germline V gene, CDR1 is MGHRA and CDR2 is YSYEKL. There are 15 residues in the CDR3. Trimming shortened V by 4 bases and J by 4 bases, and 13 bases separated the two germline ends. CDR3: CASSRTDRSNEKLFF. CDR3 sequence (DNA): TGCGCCAGCAGCCGAACCGACAGGAGTAATGAAAAACTGTTTTTT.

The V gene is TRBV5-1, the J gene TRBJ1-6; 8 positions match TRBD1. The CDR3 spans 16 residues. With V trimmed by 4 bases and J by 12 bases, 15 bases remained unmatched. Germline V lookup: CDR1 SGHRS, CDR2 YFSETQ. CDR3 DNA: TGCGCCAGCAGCCCCAATCCCGCGACAGGGGAAGGACCCCTCCACTTT. As protein: CASSPNPATGEGPLHF.